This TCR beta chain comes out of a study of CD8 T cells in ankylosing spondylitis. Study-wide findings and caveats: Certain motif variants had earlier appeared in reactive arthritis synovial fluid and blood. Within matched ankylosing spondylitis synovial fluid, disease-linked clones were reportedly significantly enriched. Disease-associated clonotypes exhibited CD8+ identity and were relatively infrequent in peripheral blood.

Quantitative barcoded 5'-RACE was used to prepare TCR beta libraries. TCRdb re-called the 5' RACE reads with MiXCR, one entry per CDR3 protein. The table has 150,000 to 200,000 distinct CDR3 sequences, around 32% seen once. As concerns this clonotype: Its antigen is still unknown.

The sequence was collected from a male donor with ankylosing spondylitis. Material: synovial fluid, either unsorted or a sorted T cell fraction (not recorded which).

CDR3 in DNA: TGTGCCAGCAGCCAAGAGCGGGGGGTTAACAATGAGCAGTTCTTC. Its translation: CASSQERGVNNEQFF. The chain couples TRBV5-6 to TRBJ2-1, with 9 bases identical to TRBD2. The CDR3 has 15 residues. Germline V gives CDR1 SGHDT, CDR2 YYEEEE. The ends lost 4 bases at V and 5 bases at J; junction bases unmatched: 7.